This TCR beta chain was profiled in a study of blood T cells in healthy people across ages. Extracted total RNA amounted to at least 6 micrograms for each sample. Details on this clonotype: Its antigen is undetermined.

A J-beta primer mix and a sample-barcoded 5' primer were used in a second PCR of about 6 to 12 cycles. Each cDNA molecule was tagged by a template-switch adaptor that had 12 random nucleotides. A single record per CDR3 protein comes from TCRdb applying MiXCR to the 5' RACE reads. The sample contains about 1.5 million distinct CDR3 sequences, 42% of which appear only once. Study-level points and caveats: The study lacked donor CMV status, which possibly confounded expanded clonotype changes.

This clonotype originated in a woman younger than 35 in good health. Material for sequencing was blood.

CDR3 nucleotide sequence: TGTGCCACCAGCAGAGTTTCAAGCGGGGGGTACAATGAGCAGTTCTTC. It codes for CATSRVSSGGYNEQFF. The chain employs TRBV15 and TRBJ2-1, with 9 nucleotides matching TRBD2. Germline CDR1 reads LNHNV; CDR2 reads YYDKDF (reference sequence). This CDR3 region has 16 residues. J lost 4 bases, V lost 1 base, and 5 bases had no gene match.